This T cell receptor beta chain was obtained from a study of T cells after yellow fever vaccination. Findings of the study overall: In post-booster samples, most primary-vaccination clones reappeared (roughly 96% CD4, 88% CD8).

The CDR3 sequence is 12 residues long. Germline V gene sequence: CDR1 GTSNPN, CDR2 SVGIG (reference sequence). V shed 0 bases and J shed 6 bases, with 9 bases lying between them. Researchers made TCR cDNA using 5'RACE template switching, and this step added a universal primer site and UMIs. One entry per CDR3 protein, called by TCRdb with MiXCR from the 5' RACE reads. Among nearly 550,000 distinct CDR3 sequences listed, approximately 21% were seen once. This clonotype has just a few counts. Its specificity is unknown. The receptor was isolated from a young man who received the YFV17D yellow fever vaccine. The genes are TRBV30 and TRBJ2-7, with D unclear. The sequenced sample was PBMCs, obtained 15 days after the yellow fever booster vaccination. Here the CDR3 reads CAWSVSYSEQYF. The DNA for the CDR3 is TGTGCCTGGAGTGTCTCTTATTCCGAGCAGTACTTC.